Below, 27 T cell receptor beta chains from the same sample are listed, as sequenced in a study of beta chain features in type 1 diabetes. The investigators reverse transcribed all of the isolated RNA, so they sequenced expressed TCRB transcripts. Assay: immunoSEQ multiplex PCR; the TCRdb copy retains only in-frame clones and omits some. The sample lists 220,000 or so clones, around 68% occurring once. The sample comprised naive CD4+ T cells from blood. The receptors derive from a man aged 25 to 40 in good health.

With respect to this clone: The sample contains more than one DNA sequence encoding this CDR3. This chain connects TRBV7-9 to TRBJ2-1; D is uncertain. CDR1 and CDR2 from the germline V gene are SEHNR and FQNEAQ (reference sequence). This CDR3 spans 10 amino acids. Trimming stripped 3 bases from V and 7 bases from J, with 1 base between. CDR3 sequence reads: CASSFNEQFF. CDR3 nucleotides: TGTGCCAGCAGCTTTAATGAGCAGTTCTTC.

This chain connects TRBV29-1 to TRBJ2-5, with a possible D match to TRBD2 (7 bases). CDR1 and CDR2 (germline): SQVTM, ANQGSEA. The CDR3 length is 15 residues. Deletions cut 2 bases from V and 5 bases from J, with 18 bases between. CDR3 nucleotide sequence: TGCAGCGTTGAAATGACGGGGGGCAGGAGGGAGACCCAGTACTTC. This gives the protein CSVEMTGGRRETQYF.

The V call is TRBV5-1, the J call TRBJ2-5, with 9 nucleotides matching TRBD1. The CDR3 has 14 residues. V trimming: 7 bases; J trimming: 3 bases; junction bases outside the gene matches: 7. Per the germline V gene, CDR1 is SGHRS and CDR2 is YFSETQ. CDR3 sequence (DNA): TGCGCCAGCGCCTCTGGACAGGGGAAAGAGACCCAGTACTTC. Encoded protein: CASASGQGKETQYF.

The chain uses TRBV29-1 and TRBJ1-1; a weak D match, TRBD1 (5 bases). This CDR3 is built from 13 residues. V was shortened by 7 bases and J by 0 bases, with 12 bases between the two germline ends. CDR1 is SQVTM and CDR2 is ANQGSEA in the germline V gene. CDR3 region: CSGKTGVNTEAFF. The CDR3 nucleotides read TGCAGCGGGAAAACAGGAGTGAACACTGAAGCTTTCTTT.

The sample holds one count of this clone. Other DNA sequences in the sample encode the same CDR3. J is TRBJ2-3 and V is TRBV7-2; 11 nucleotides line up with TRBD2. V trimming: 1 base; J trimming: 3 bases; junction bases outside the gene matches: 0. Germline assignment: CDR1 SGHTA and CDR2 FQGNSA. CDR3 length: 15 amino acids. The CDR3 DNA reads as TGTGCCAGCAGCTTAGGACTAGCGGGGACAGATACGCAGTATTTT. Translated, it gives CASSLGLAGTDTQYF.

The chain recombines TRBV7-2 with TRBJ2-3; D unresolved. The CDR3 consists of 13 residues. Germline CDR1 and CDR2: SGHTA and FQGNSA. V was cut by 4 bases and J by 2 bases, with 7 bases left in between. CDR3 sequence (DNA): TGTGCCAGCAGCTCGTACACCACAGATACGCAGTATTTT. This translates into CASSSYTTDTQYF.

V is TRBV5-1 and J is TRBJ2-1; TRBD1 aligns across 10 bases. V shed 0 bases and J 14 bases; nucleotides not matched to a gene: 11. Germline V lookup: CDR1 SGHRS, CDR2 YFSETQ. The CDR3 contains 15 residues. The CDR3 here is CASSLGPGTGDREFF. The CDR3 nucleotides are TGCGCCAGCAGCTTGGGTCCCGGGACAGGGGACCGGGAGTTCTTC. The variable domain in full, completed from reference TRBV5-1 and TRBJ2-1, reads KAGVTQTPRYLIKTRGQQVTLSCSPISGHRSVSWYQQTPGQGLQFLFEYFSETQRNKGNFPGRFSGRQFSNSRSEMNVSTLELGDSALYLCASSLGPGTGDREFFGPGTRLTVL.

This clone was recorded a few times. The chain joins TRBV30 to TRBJ1-2; D is unresolved. The V and J ends lost 1 base and 2 bases respectively, with 5 bases between them. The CDR3 length is 12 residues. Looked up from germline, CDR1 is GTSNPN and CDR2 is SVGIG (reference sequence). CDR3 protein: CAWSDGNYGYTF. The CDR3 DNA reads TGTGCCTGGAGTGACGGAAACTATGGCTACACCTTC. Supplemented by reference TRBV30 and TRBJ1-2, the full variable domain reads SQTIHQWPATLVQPVGSPLSLECTVEGTSNPNLYWYRQAAGRGLQLLFYSVGIGQISSEVPQNLSASRPQDRQFILSSKKLLLSDSGFYLCAWSDGNYGYTFGSGTRLTVV.

In the case of this clone: Other DNA variants within this sample encode the same CDR3. The chain carries TRBV18 and TRBJ2-3; D gene unclear. CDR3 length equals 11 residues. Germline V CDR1 and CDR2: KGHSH, LQKENI. The V end was cut by 3 bases, the J end by 6 bases, with 4 bases between. The CDR3 nucleotides are TGTGCCAGCTCACCCGGGGATACGCAGTATTTT. Amino acid sequence: CASSPGDTQYF.

The CDR3 DNA is TGTGCCTGGAGTCGGGGGCAGTCTGAAAAACTGTTTTTT. Protein product: CAWSRGQSEKLFF. The V gene is TRBV30, the J gene TRBJ1-4; weak D call: TRBD1 (6 bases). The V and J ends lost 2 bases and 7 bases respectively, with 11 bases between them. The CDR3 totals 13 residues. CDR1 is GTSNPN, CDR2 SVGIG, per germline (reference sequence). Drawing the rest from reference TRBV30 and TRBJ1-4, the complete variable domain is SQTIHQWPATLVQPVGSPLSLECTVEGTSNPNLYWYRQAAGRGLQLLFYSVGIGQISSEVPQNLSASRPQDRQFILSSKKLLLSDSGFYLCAWSRGQSEKLFFGSGTQLSVL.

The chain couples TRBV5-1 to TRBJ2-4; D not certain. The V end was cut by 2 bases, the J end by 7 bases, with 10 bases between. This CDR3 is built from 13 residues. Germline V CDR1 and CDR2: SGHRS, YFSETQ. As DNA, the CDR3 is TGCGCCAGCAGCTTTGGCCAGACCAACATTCAGTACTTC. This encodes CASSFGQTNIQYF.

In this sample, this clone turned up a few times. In the same sample, other DNA sequences code for this CDR3. V usage is TRBV29-1 and J usage is TRBJ2-7; 9 nucleotides match TRBD1. The CDR3 runs to 13 residues. Germline CDR1 reads SQVTM; CDR2 reads ANQGSEA. The trim removed 6 bases at V and 4 bases at J, leaving 7 bases unmatched. The CDR3 protein is CSVPGQGGYEQYF. The CDR3 DNA is TGCAGCGTACCGGGACAGGGAGGATACGAGCAGTACTTC.

This sequence joins TRBV30 and TRBJ1-5, with TRBD1 matching 7 bases. The CDR3 totals 14 residues. V gave up 1 base and J gave up 6 bases; unmatched junction bases: 6. The germline gives CDR1 GTSNPN, CDR2 SVGIG (reference sequence). DNA of the CDR3: TGTGCCTGGAGTGGTGGAGGGGGCCGTCAGCCCCAGCATTTT. As protein: CAWSGGGGRQPQHF.

The rearrangement joins TRBV4-2 to TRBJ2-7; the D call may be TRBD1 or TRBD2 (5 bases each). Germline values: CDR1 LGHNA, CDR2 YNFKEQ. The CDR3 contains 14 residues. V was clipped by 4 bases and J by 2 bases, with 12 bases between them. CDR3 DNA: TGTGCCAGCAGCCTCGGGACGGAGACCTACGAGCAGTACTTC. Encoded protein: CASSLGTETYEQYF.

The J gene is TRBJ2-7, the V gene TRBV4-1; perhaps TRBD1 as D (6 bases). The CDR3 sequence is 15 residues long. Trimming removed 4 bases at V and 2 bases at J, with 15 bases between. CDR1 is MGHRA, CDR2 YSYEKL, per germline. The CDR3 region is CASSPFGTPTYEQYF. DNA of the CDR3: TGCGCCAGCAGCCCCTTCGGGACACCGACCTACGAGCAGTACTTC.

The gene calls are TRBV7-9 and TRBJ1-2; D is unresolved. This CDR3 spans 15 amino acids. Trimming pared 0 bases from V and 0 bases from J, leaving 8 bases between. From germline, CDR1 is SEHNR and CDR2 FQNEAQ (reference sequence). CDR3 in DNA: TGTGCCAGCAGCTTAGCCCTGGCTTCTAACTATGGCTACACCTTC. Translating gives CASSLALASNYGYTF.

The V call is TRBV30, the J call TRBJ1-2; 9 bases map to TRBD1. Germline loops: CDR1 GTSNPN, CDR2 SVGIG (reference sequence). The CDR3 consists of 13 residues. The V segment lost 1 base and the J segment 8 bases; nucleotides outside the gene matches: 5. CDR3 in amino acids: CAWSEGQGSGYTF. The CDR3 bases are TGTGCCTGGAGTGAGGGACAGGGAAGCGGCTACACCTTC.

V gene TRBV29-1 combines with J gene TRBJ2-7; maybe TRBD2 (5 bases). This CDR3 contains 15 residues. Trimming cost V 1 base and J 7 bases, with 20 bases left between them. Looked up from germline, CDR1 is SQVTM and CDR2 is ANQGSEA. CDR3: CSVEGLTRAGREQYF. CDR3 in DNA: TGCAGCGTTGAAGGTCTAACACGGGCGGGTAGGGAGCAGTACTTC.

The gene calls are TRBV2 and TRBJ2-5; possible D gene TRBD1, 6 bases. The germline CDR1 and CDR2 sequences are SNHLY and FYNNEI. Trimming removed 2 bases at V and 4 bases at J, with 14 bases between. This CDR3 region has 15 residues. Here the CDR3 reads CASSELETGRETQYF. In DNA, the CDR3 is TGTGCCAGCAGTGAACTAGAAACAGGGAGAGAGACCCAGTACTTC.

The V and J genes are TRBV30 and TRBJ1-6; tentative D call: TRBD1 (5 bases). Germline-derived CDR1 and CDR2 are GTSNPN and SVGIG (reference sequence). V lost 3 bases, J lost 8 bases, and 11 bases lay in between. The CDR3 contains 13 residues. In DNA form, the CDR3 reads TGTGCCTGGAGCCCAAGAGGGGATTCACCCCTCCACTTT. Translating gives CAWSPRGDSPLHF.

The rearrangement joins TRBV4-1 to TRBJ2-5; 9 bases match TRBD1. V shed 4 bases and J 4 bases; nucleotides not matched to a gene: 10. Germline V CDR1 and CDR2: MGHRA, YSYEKL. The CDR3 is 16 residues long. The CDR3 sequence is CASSRTPGQGTETQYF. The DNA for the CDR3 is TGCGCCAGCAGCCGCACCCCCGGACAGGGGACAGAGACCCAGTACTTC.

In nucleotides, the CDR3 is TGTGCCAGCTCACCACCGGCCCAGGAGGGAACAGATACGCAGTATTTT. This encodes CASSPPAQEGTDTQYF. The gene calls are TRBV18 and TRBJ2-3; TRBD2 is a possible D gene (6 bases). The CDR3 runs 16 residues. Between the trimmed V and J ends, which lost 0 bases and 3 bases, there was a span of 13 bases. The germline V gene has CDR1 KGHSH and CDR2 LQKENI.

This chain's CDR3 is CAWSVLTGLTYEQYF. In DNA, the CDR3 is TGTGCCTGGAGTGTACTAACAGGGCTTACCTACGAGCAGTACTTC. This chain uses TRBV30 with TRBJ2-7; D might be TRBD1 (6 bases). In germline, CDR1 is GTSNPN, CDR2 SVGIG (reference sequence). The CDR3 loop spans 15 amino acids. V lost 0 bases and J 2 bases, leaving 14 bases between the germline ends.

The chain links TRBV9 to TRBJ2-1; D perhaps matches TRBD1 (5 bases). The V end was cut by 1 base, the J end by 5 bases, with 10 bases between. The CDR3 has 14 amino acids. Per germline, CDR1 SGDLS and CDR2 YYNGEE. Here the CDR3 DNA reads TGTGCCAGCAGCGTACAGGGTAGCAACAATGAGCAGTTCTTC. This gives the protein CASSVQGSNNEQFF.

This clone was found once. This same CDR3 is encoded by further DNA sequences in the sample. This chain uses TRBV29-1 with TRBJ1-1, with D perhaps TRBD1 (6 bases). V shed 3 bases and J shed 2 bases, with 7 bases lying between them. The CDR3 length is 12 residues. CDR1 is SQVTM and CDR2 is ANQGSEA in the germline V gene. CDR3 sequence (DNA): TGCAGCGTTGACAGGGGAAACACTGAAGCTTTCTTT. Amino acids: CSVDRGNTEAFF. Filled out from reference TRBV29-1 and TRBJ1-1, the complete variable domain reads SAVISQKPSRDICQRGTSLTIQCQVDSQVTMMFWYRQQPGQSLTLIATANQGSEATYESGFVIDKFPISRPNLTFSTLTVSNMSPEDSSIYLCSVDRGNTEAFFGQGTRLTVV.

The chain combines TRBV5-4 with TRBJ2-7; tentative D call: TRBD1 (5 bases). Germline V CDR1 and CDR2: SGHNT, YYREEE (reference sequence). V lost 4 bases and J 3 bases, leaving 8 bases between the germline ends. The CDR3 spans 12 residues. The DNA of the CDR3 is TGTGCCAGCAGCATCGACAGCTACGAGCAGTACTTC. Protein product: CASSIDSYEQYF.

This clone appeared once. The chain recombines TRBV11-2 with TRBJ1-5; D remains unclear. This CDR3 comprises 12 residues. CDR1 is SGHAT and CDR2 is FQNNGV in the germline V gene. V was clipped by 1 base and J by 7 bases, with 5 bases between them. DNA of the CDR3: TGTGCCAGCAGCTTAGCCGGCCAGCCCCAGCATTTT. This gives the protein CASSLAGQPQHF.